This TCR beta chain was identified during a study of cytomegalovirus exposure and HLA in healthy donors. In the study overall: Unique TCRs numbering some 93 million, obtained from HLA-typed donors, made up an early data release.

The PCR had 60 Vbeta and 13 Jbeta primers. TCRdb's table, derived via immunoSEQ multiplex PCR, lists solely in-frame clones and lacks some. The sample has about 180,000 clones, around four fifths seen once. CDR1 is SEHNR, CDR2 FQNEAQ, per germline (reference sequence). The CDR3 covers 15 residues. Overall study results and limits: The classifier was said to identify cytomegalovirus status with high specificity and sensitivity. As confirmed in vitro, three CMV-associated chains were specific for CMV antigens.

Turning to this clone: Its antigen is as yet unknown. A junction boundary mismatches the germline segment, possibly from a read error.

This chain uses TRBV7-9 with TRBJ2-1; 8 bases map to TRBD1. This clonotype originated in a woman aged 50 to 60 in good health and CMV-seropositive. Sequenced: PBMCs. DNA of the CDR3: TGTTCCAGCAGCTTAGAGGGGACAGGCTACAATGAGCAGTTCTTC. Translation gives CSSSLEGTGYNEQFF.